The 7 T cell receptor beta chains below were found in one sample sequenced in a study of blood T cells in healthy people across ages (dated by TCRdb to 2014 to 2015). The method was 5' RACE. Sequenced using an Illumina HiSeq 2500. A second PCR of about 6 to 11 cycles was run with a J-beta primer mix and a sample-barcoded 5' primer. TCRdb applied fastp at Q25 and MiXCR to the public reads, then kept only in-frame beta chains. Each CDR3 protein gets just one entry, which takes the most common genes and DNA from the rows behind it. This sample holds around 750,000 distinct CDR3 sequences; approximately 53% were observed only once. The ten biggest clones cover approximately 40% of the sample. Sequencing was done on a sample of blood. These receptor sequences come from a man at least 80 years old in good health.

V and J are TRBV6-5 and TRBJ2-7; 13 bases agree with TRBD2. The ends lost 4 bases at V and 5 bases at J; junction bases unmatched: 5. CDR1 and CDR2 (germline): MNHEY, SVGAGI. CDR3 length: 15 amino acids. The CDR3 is CASSFFGTSGNEQYF. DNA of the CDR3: TGTGCCAGCAGTTTCTTCGGGACTAGCGGGAACGAGCAGTACTTC.

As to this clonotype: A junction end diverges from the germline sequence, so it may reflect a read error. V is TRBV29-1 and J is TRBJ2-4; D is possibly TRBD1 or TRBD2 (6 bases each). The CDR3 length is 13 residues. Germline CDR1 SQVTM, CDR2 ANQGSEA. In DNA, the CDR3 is TGCAGCGTGCGGGACAAAGCCAAAGACATTCAGTACTTC. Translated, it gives CSVRDKAKDIQYF.

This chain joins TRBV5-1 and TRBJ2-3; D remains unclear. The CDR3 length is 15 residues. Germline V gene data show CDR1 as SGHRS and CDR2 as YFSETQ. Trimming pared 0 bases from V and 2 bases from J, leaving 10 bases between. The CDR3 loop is CASSLEPLLTDTQYF. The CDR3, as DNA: TGCGCCAGCAGCTTGGAACCCCTTCTCACAGATACGCAGTATTTT.

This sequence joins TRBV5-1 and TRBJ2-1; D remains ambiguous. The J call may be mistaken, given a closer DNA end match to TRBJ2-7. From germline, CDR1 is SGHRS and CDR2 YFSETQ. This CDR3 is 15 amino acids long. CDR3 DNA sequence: TGCGCCAGCAGCTTGGCGTCAGGATCCTACAATGAGCAGTACTTC. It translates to CASSLASGSYNEQYF.

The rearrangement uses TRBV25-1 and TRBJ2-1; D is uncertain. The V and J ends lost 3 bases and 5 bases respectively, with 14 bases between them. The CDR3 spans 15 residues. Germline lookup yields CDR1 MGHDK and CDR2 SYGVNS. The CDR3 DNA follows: TGTGCCAGCAGTGATACCAACCTTCCCCACAATGAGCAGTTCTTC. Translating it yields CASSDTNLPHNEQFF.

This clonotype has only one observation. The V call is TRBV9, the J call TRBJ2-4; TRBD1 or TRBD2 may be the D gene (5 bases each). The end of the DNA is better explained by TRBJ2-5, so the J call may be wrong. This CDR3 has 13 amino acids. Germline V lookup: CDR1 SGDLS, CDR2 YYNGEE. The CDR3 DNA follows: TGTGCCAGCAGCGGGGGGTCGGTGAAGACCCAGTACTTC. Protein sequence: CASSGGSVKTQYF.

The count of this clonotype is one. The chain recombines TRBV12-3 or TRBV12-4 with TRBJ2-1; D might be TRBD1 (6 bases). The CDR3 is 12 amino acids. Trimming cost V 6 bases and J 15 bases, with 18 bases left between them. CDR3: CASSPSGESMFF. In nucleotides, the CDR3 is TGTGCCAGCAGCCCATCAGGGGAGTCTATGTTCTTC.